The 3 T cell receptor beta chains below were found in one sample sequenced in a study of post-analysis software for immune sequencing data. Their recognized antigens are unknown. Points from the study as a whole: Higher frequency in patients than in controls was seen for roughly five TRBV segments, with TRBV5-6, TRBV5-1 and TRBV20-1 among them.

Unique-molecular-identifier-tagged TCR beta cDNA libraries were used. TCRdb analysed the PCR reads with MiXCR anew, one entry per CDR3 protein. The sample holds around 200,000 distinct CDR3 sequences, 29% seen once. The sample was blood. These TCRs come from a girl under 18 with multiple sclerosis.

This clonotype was picked up many times. The genes are TRBV27 and TRBJ1-5; no firm D call. Trimming cost V 2 bases and J 5 bases, with 16 bases left between them. The germline gives CDR1 MNHEY, CDR2 SMNVEV (reference sequence). This CDR3 is built from 16 residues. This CDR3 is CASSLGGSENHQPQHF. The CDR3 DNA reads as TGTGCCAGCAGTTTAGGCGGATCGGAGAACCATCAGCCCCAGCATTTT.

Remarks on this clonotype: The junction and the germline gene differ at one end; a read error may be behind it. The chain recombines TRBV12-3 or TRBV12-4 with TRBJ2-3, with D maybe TRBD1 (5 bases). The CDR3 runs 15 residues. The CDR3 DNA follows: TGTGCCAGCAGCTGGCCCAGCGAGAGCACAGGTACGCAGTATTTT. Encoded protein: CASSWPSESTGTQYF.

The rearrangement joins TRBV18 to TRBJ2-7, with 8 bases that match TRBD2. CDR1 is KGHSH and CDR2 is LQKENI in the germline V gene. This CDR3 is built from 15 residues. V lost 1 base, J lost 0 bases, and 2 bases stayed unmatched. The CDR3 DNA follows: TGTGCCAGCTCACCACGAAGCGGGGGCTCCTACGAGCAGTACTTC. Its protein product is CASSPRSGGSYEQYF.